This T cell receptor beta chain is from a study of early T cells in non-severe SARS-CoV-2 infection. The length of the CDR3 is 16 residues. The germline V gene has CDR1 SNHLY and CDR2 FYNNEI. V shed 8 bases and J 4 bases; nucleotides not matched to a gene: 8. This clonotype was counted only a few times. TCRdb passed the 5' RACE reads through MiXCR, listing each CDR3 protein once. The repertoire holds tens of thousands of distinct CDR3 sequences, 13% seen once, with roughly 4.2% in the top ten. The sequencing input was whole blood. V usage is TRBV2 and J usage is TRBJ2-4, with 13 bases lining up with TRBD2. The sequence came from an adult who was a healthcare worker with PCR-confirmed SARS-CoV-2 infection or an uninfected control (not recorded which). CDR3 DNA: TGTGCCAGCGGTAAAGGACTAGCGGGGGAAAAAAACATTCAGTACTTC. As protein: CASGKGLAGEKNIQYF.